Below, one TCR beta chain is given with its context. Its antigen is currently unknown. The germline V gene has CDR1 GTSNPN and CDR2 SVGIG (reference sequence). Germline trimming cut 4 bases from V and 4 bases from J; bases unmatched to any gene: 1. The CDR3 length is 12 residues. The data stem from a study of T cell responses to AZD1222 COVID-19 vaccine. Libraries were prepared by immunoSEQ multiplex PCR; TCRdb keeps only in-frame clonotypes and omits some of them. Of about 61,000 clones listed, roughly 90% are singletons. Whole-study results and caveats: Targets within unmutated variant regions were reportedly found for nearly half of spike-specific TCRs.

The gene calls are TRBV30 and TRBJ1-1; 9 nucleotides agree with TRBD1. The sequence was obtained from an adult in good health. The starting material was peripheral blood, obtained on day 0 of AZD1222 vaccination. Written as DNA, the CDR3 is TGTGCCTGGACGACAGGGGGCACTGAAGCTTTCTTT. This translates into CAWTTGGTEAFF.